A single T cell receptor beta chain is shown here with its context. This clonotype was detected many times. Its binding antigen is unknown. The input lacks base qualities; no much larger clone sits a single base away. Sequencing relied on an Illumina HiSeq 2500. Quantitative 5'-RACE with molecular barcodes was the method used to prepare the TCR beta libraries. The authors processed their data as follows. A new computational method, built on a probabilistic model of VDJ rearrangement, was used to identify disease-linked TCR variants. TCRdb itself trimmed the public reads at Q25 with fastp, ran MiXCR and retained productive beta chains. Rows merge per CDR3 protein into single entries with the most common DNA and genes. The V and J calls reflect TCRdb's pipeline rather than the authors' work. Recorded for this sample are around 300,000 distinct CDR3 sequences; about a fifth of them occurred a single time. Of the sample, around 3.2% falls within the top ten clones.

The CDR3 runs 16 amino acids, cysteine and phenylalanine included. The retained sequence is limited to the CDR3, 48 bases, with the frame set at the first base. V loses 6 bases of germline sequence and J loses 4 bases, and the interval between the two ends is 24 bases. CDR1 SQVTM and CDR2 ANQGSEA were looked up in the germline V gene. The record originates from a study of CD8 T cells in ankylosing spondylitis (dated by TCRdb to 2016 to 2017). The study in broad terms: The study profiled T cell receptor beta repertoires in healthy donors and ankylosing spondylitis patients to find disease-linked TCR variants. The whole study cohort included 95 to 130 healthy donors and 25 or so ankylosing spondylitis patients. Peripheral blood was sampled, and synovial fluid was also collected from ankylosing spondylitis patients.

General conclusions and limits of the study: Some motif variants were previously reported in synovial fluid and blood of reactive arthritis patients, suggesting common disease-initiation mechanisms. A TCR beta motif of about 8 highly homologous amino acid variants appeared characteristic of blood from ankylosing spondylitis patients. According to the report, matched synovial fluid samples from ankylosing spondylitis patients were significantly enriched for the disease-linked clones. The disease-linked clones had a CD8+ phenotype and were found at relatively low frequencies in peripheral blood.

Recombination linked TRBV29-1 to TRBJ2-5, with a tentative D gene TRBD1 over 5 matching bases. The sequencing sample was made of blood, either unsorted or a sorted T cell fraction (not recorded which). This receptor was taken from a female donor with ankylosing spondylitis or in good health (not recorded which). The DNA sequence is as follows: TGCAGCGTGGCCGACCCCCCGGACACGCCCGGAGAGACCCAGTACTTC. The translation is CSVADPPDTPGETQYF.